The source of this TCR beta chain is a study of T cell clonotyping in hematopoietic cell transplantation. The method was immunoSEQ multiplex PCR; TCRdb's version includes in-frame clones alone and lacks a portion of them. The table shows 10,000 to 15,000 clones, with 75% to 95% occurring only once. CDR1 and CDR2 (germline): SNHLY, FYNNEI. CDR3 length equals 14 residues. Trimming removed 4 bases at V and 1 base at J, with 10 bases between. Sequencing was performed on peripheral blood mononuclear cells. This TCR was sampled from a man between 25 and 39 years old in good health. Some clones in this sample may be carry-over from other donors' samples. The J gene is TRBJ1-1, the V gene TRBV2; D is uncertain. Here the CDR3 reads CASSGQEKNTEAFF. CDR3 nucleotides: TGTGCCAGCAGTGGCCAAGAGAAGAACACTGAAGCTTTCTTT.